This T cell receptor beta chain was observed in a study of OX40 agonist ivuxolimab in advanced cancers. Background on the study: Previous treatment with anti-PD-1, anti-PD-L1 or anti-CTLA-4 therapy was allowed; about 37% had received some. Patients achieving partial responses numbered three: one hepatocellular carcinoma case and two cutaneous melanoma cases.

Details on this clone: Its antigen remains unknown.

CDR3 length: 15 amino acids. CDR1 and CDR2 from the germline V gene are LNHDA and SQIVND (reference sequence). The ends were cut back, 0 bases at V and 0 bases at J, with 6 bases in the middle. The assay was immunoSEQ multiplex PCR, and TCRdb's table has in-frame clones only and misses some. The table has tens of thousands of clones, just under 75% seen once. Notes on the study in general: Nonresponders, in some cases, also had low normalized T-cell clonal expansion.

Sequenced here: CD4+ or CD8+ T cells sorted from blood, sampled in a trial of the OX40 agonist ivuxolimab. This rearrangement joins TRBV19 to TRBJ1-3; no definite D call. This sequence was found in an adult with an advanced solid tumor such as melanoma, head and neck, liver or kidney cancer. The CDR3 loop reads CASSIDGSSGNTIYF. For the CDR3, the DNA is TGTGCCAGTAGTATAGACGGCAGCTCTGGAAACACCATATATTTT.